The entry below gives a single TCR beta chain sequence along with its context. These data are taken from a study of blood T cell repertoires in COVID-19. Study-wide background: From T cells, B-cell-depleted T cells, or PBMCs came the material, which was cDNA or gDNA.

Germline CDR1 is KGHDR and CDR2 is SFDVKD. This CDR3 is built from 16 residues. With V trimmed by 2 bases and J by 6 bases, 8 bases remained unmatched. TCRdb's table, derived via immunoSEQ multiplex PCR, lists solely in-frame clones and lacks some. Of about 480,000 clones detected, more than 85% appear once; the ten largest clones hold 8.3%. Symptom resolution, clearance, or two negative PCRs marked the recovered donors of Cohort 3. The chain links TRBV24-1 to TRBJ2-2; 7 bases fit TRBD1. Sequencing was performed on PBMCs or T cells enriched from blood (not recorded which). This receptor was taken from a woman aged 55-69 years who had recovered from COVID-19. This CDR3 is CATSDSPGGSAGELFF. CDR3 DNA sequence: TGTGCCACCAGTGATTCCCCAGGGGGATCCGCCGGGGAGCTGTTTTTT.